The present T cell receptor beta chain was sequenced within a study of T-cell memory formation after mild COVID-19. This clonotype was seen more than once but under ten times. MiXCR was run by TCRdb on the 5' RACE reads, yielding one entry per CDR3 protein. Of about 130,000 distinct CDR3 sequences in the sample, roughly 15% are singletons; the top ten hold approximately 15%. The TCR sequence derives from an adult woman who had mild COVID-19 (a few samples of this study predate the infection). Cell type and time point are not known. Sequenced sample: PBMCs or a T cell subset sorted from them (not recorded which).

The CDR3 loop is CASSQGIPVNEQFF. Written as DNA, the CDR3 is TGCGCCAGCAGCCAAGGAATCCCGGTCAATGAGCAGTTCTTC. The rearrangement links TRBV4-1 to TRBJ2-1; D not certain. Germline CDR1 reads MGHRA; CDR2 reads YSYEKL. V was clipped by 1 base and J by 6 bases, with 10 bases between them. This CDR3 has 14 residues.